One and the same sample provided the 5 T cell receptor beta chains below, sequenced in a study of blood T cells in healthy people across ages. With a J-beta primer mix and a sample-barcoded 5' primer, a second PCR ran roughly 7 to 11 cycles. TCRdb recomputed calls from the 5' RACE reads with MiXCR, one row per CDR3 protein. The data contain about 680,000 distinct CDR3 sequences, around 45% of them singletons. Material for sequencing was blood. These receptors all come from a woman aged 55-70 years in good health.

V gene TRBV4-3 combines with J gene TRBJ2-3; 13 bases are a match to TRBD2. Germline V lookup: CDR1 LGHNA, CDR2 YSLEER. J was trimmed by 2 bases and V by 1 base; bases with no gene match: 9. The CDR3 length is 19 residues. The CDR3 DNA follows: TGCGCCAGCAGCCAAGGACTAGCGGGAGGCCTACCCAACACAGATACGCAGTATTTT. Protein: CASSQGLAGGLPNTDTQYF.

The chain carries TRBV9 and TRBJ1-1; D gene uncertain. This CDR3 is built from 14 residues. The germline V gene encodes CDR1 SGDLS and CDR2 YYNGEE. V lost 2 bases and J lost 1, with 9 bases in between. The CDR3 coding sequence is TGTGCCAGCAGCGTCAACCCTACGAACACTGAAGCTTTCTTT. It translates to CASSVNPTNTEAFF.

The V call is TRBV6-6, the J call TRBJ1-1; the D gene is possibly TRBD1 (5 bases). The V end lost 7 bases, the J end lost 7 bases, and 10 bases lay between the germline ends. The germline V gene has CDR1 MNHNY and CDR2 SVGAGI (reference sequence). This CDR3 is built from 11 residues. CDR3 sequence: CASMGGIEAFF. The CDR3 nucleotides are TGTGCCAGCATGGGGGGGATTGAAGCTTTCTTT.

The chain carries TRBV30 and TRBJ1-5; weak D call: TRBD1 (6 bases). CDR1 GTSNPN and CDR2 SVGIG come from the germline V gene (reference sequence). Deletions cut 3 bases from V and 7 bases from J, with 13 bases between. This CDR3 comprises 13 residues. This chain's CDR3 is CAWSAGVDQPQHF. DNA of the CDR3: TGTGCCTGGAGCGCAGGGGTAGACCAGCCCCAGCATTTT. Based on the CDR3 plus reference TRBV30 and TRBJ1-5, the full variable domain is SQTIHQWPATLVQPVGSPLSLECTVEGTSNPNLYWYRQAAGRGLQLLFYSVGIGQISSEVPQNLSASRPQDRQFILSSKKLLLSDSGFYLCAWSAGVDQPQHFGDGTRLSIL.

The chain links TRBV7-9 to TRBJ1-1; 10 bases agree with TRBD1. The CDR3 spans 16 residues. The germline gives CDR1 SEHNR, CDR2 FQNEAQ (reference sequence). J lost 4 bases, V lost 4 bases, and 9 bases had no gene match. In DNA, the CDR3 is TGTGCCAGCAGCTCAGCCTGGACAGGGGGAGGCACTGAAGCTTTCTTT. It yields the protein CASSSAWTGGGTEAFF.